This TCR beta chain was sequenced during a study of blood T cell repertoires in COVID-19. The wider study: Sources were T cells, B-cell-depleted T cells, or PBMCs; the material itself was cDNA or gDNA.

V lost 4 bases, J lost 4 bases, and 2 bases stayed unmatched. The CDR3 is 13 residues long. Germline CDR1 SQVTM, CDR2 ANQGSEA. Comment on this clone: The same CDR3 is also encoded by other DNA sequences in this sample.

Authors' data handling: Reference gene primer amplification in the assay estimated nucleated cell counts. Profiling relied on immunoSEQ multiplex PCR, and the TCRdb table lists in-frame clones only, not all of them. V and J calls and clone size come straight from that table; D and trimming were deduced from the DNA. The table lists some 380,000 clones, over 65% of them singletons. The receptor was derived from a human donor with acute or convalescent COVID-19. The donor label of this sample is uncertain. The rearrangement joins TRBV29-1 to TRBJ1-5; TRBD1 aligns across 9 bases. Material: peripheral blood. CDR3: CSVVGTGNQPQHF. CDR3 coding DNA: TGCAGCGTTGTTGGGACAGGGAATCAGCCCCAGCATTTT. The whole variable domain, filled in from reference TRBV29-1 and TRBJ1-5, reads SAVISQKPSRDICQRGTSLTIQCQVDSQVTMMFWYRQQPGQSLTLIATANQGSEATYESGFVIDKFPISRPNLTFSTLTVSNMSPEDSSIYLCSVVGTGNQPQHFGDGTRLSIL.